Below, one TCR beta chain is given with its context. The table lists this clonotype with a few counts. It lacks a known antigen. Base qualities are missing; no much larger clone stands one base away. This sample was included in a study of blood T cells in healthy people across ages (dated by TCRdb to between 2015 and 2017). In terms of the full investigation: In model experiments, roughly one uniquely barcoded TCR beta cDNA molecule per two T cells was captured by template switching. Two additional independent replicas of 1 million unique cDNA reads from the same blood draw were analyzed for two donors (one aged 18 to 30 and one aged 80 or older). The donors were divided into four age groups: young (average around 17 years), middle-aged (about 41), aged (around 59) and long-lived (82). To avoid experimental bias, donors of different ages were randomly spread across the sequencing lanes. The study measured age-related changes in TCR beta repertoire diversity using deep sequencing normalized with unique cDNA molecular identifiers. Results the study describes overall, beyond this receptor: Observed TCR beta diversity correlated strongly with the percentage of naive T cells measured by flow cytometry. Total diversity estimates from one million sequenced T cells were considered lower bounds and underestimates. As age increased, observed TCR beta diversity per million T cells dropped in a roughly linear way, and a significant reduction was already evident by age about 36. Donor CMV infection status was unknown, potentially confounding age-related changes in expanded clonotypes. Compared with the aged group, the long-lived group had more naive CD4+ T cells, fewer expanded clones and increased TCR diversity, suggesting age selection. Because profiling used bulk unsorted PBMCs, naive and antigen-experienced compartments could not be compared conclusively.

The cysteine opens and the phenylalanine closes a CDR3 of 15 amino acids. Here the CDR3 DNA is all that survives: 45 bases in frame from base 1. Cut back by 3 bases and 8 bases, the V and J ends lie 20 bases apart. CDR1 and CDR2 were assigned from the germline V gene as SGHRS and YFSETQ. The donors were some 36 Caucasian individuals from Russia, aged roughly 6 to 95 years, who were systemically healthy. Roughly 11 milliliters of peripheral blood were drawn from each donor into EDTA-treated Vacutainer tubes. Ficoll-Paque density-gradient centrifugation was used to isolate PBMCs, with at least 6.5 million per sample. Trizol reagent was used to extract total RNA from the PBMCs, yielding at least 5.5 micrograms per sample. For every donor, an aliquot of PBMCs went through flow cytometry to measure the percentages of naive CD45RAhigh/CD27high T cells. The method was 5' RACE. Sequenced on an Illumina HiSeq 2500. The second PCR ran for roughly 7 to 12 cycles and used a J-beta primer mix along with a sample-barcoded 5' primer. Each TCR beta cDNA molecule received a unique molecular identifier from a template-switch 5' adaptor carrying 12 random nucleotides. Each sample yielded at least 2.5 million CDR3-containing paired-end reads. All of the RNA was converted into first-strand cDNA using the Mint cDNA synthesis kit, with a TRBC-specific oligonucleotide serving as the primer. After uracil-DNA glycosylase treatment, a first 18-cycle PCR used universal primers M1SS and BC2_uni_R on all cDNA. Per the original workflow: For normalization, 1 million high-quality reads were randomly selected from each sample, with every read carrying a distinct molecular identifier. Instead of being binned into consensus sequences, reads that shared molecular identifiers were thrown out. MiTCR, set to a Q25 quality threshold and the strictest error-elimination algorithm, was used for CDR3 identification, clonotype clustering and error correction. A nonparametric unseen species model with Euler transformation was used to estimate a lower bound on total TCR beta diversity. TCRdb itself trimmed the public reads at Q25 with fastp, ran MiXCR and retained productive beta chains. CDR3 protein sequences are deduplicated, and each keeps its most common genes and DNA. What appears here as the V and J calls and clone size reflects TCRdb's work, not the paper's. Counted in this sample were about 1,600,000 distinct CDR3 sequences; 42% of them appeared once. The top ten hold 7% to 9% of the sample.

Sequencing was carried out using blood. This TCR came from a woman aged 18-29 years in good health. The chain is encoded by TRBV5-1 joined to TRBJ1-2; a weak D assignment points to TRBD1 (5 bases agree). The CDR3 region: CASSSDRRGDAGYTF. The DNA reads TGCGCCAGCAGCTCCGACCGAAGAGGGGACGCGGGCTACACCTTC.